The source of this TCR beta chain is a study of vaccination effects on CD4 cells after COVID-19. V shed 5 bases and J shed 2 bases, with 15 bases lying between them. There are 15 residues in the CDR3. The germline gives CDR1 SEHNR, CDR2 FQNEAQ (reference sequence). This clone is a singleton in its sample. Its antigen is not known. Assay: immunoSEQ multiplex PCR; the TCRdb copy retains only in-frame clones and omits some. Of roughly 30,000 clones detected, about two thirds appear once; the ten largest clones hold 3.8%. Culture proceeded for 10 days, and CD4+ T cells were then isolated. The sample was CD4+ T cells from PBMCs cultured without peptide, taken before COVID-19 vaccination. The chain employs TRBV7-9 and TRBJ1-2; D may be TRBD1 (6 bases). The origin of this receptor is a human donor who received a COVID-19 vaccine. The CDR3 nucleotides read TGTGCCAGCAGCCCTCAGACAGGAAGAAACTATGGCTACACCTTC. It yields the protein CASSPQTGRNYGYTF. Filled out from reference TRBV7-9 and TRBJ1-2, the complete variable domain reads DTGVSQNPRHKITKRGQNVTFRCDPISEHNRLYWYRQTLGQGPEFLTYFQNEAQLEKSRLLSDRFSAERPKGSFSTLEIQRTEQGDSAMYLCASSPQTGRNYGYTFGSGTRLTVV.